This T cell receptor beta chain derives from a study of T cell repertoires in ileal Crohn's disease. Study overall: Around 40% were active smokers at surgery; median disease duration was around 8 years.

Assay: immunoSEQ multiplex PCR; the TCRdb copy retains only in-frame clones and omits some. The sample has around 15,000 clones, roughly 80% seen once. The CDR3 runs 17 residues. In germline, CDR1 is SGHTA, CDR2 FQGTGA. V lost 2 bases to trimming and J lost 0 bases; unmatched junction nucleotides: 6. This TCR came from an adult with Crohn's disease. Specimen: ileal tissue. V usage is TRBV7-3 and J usage is TRBJ1-5; the match to TRBD1 covers 8 bases. DNA of the CDR3: TGTGCCAGCAGCTTAGGGCAGGACAGGGTTAGCAATCAGCCCCAGCATTTT. Its protein product is CASSLGQDRVSNQPQHF.